One sample yielded the 30 T cell receptor beta chains listed below, sequenced in a study of technical replicates of blood from several donors. The repertoire was sequenced with immunoSEQ multiplex PCR; TCRdb's copy has only in-frame clones and lacks some. The data hold approximately 100,000 clones, with under 96% observed a single time. Sample: T cells isolated from PBMCs. These receptors all stem from a human donor in good health.

The chain is built from TRBV6-1 and TRBJ1-5; 10 bases are shared with TRBD1. This CDR3 has 16 residues. V shed 3 bases, J shed 5 bases, and the junction held 7 bases outside the gene matches. Germline-derived CDR1 and CDR2 are MNHNS and SASEGT. CDR3: CASSEGEGQGDQPQHF. For the CDR3, the DNA is TGTGCCAGCAGTGAGGGGGAAGGACAGGGGGATCAGCCCCAGCATTTT.

This chain uses TRBV7-2 with TRBJ1-1; 11 positions agree with TRBD1. Germline loops: CDR1 SGHTA, CDR2 FQGNSA. The CDR3 covers 18 residues. The V gene end was trimmed by 7 bases and the J gene end by 4 bases; junction bases not matched to a gene: 17. Here the CDR3 DNA reads TGTGCCAGCATCAAGCTCAGTGTGGACAGGGGGCTTGGCACTGAAGCTTTCTTT. Its translation is CASIKLSVDRGLGTEAFF.

The chain recombines TRBV11-3 with TRBJ2-5; D perhaps matches TRBD1 (6 bases). Germline-derived CDR1 and CDR2 are SGHNT and YENEEA. V was shortened by 1 base and J by 3 bases, with 9 bases between the two germline ends. The length of the CDR3 is 14 residues. CDR3 DNA sequence: TGTGCCAGCAGCTTAGTGGCAGGGGAAGAGACCCAGTACTTC. Amino acid sequence: CASSLVAGEETQYF. Based on the CDR3 plus reference TRBV11-3 and TRBJ2-5, the full variable domain is EAGVVQSPRYKIIEKKQPVAFWCNPISGHNTLYWYLQNLGQGPELLIRYENEEAVDDSQLPKDRFSAERLKGVDSTLKIQPAELGDSAVYLCASSLVAGEETQYFGPGTRLLVL.

The chain couples TRBV18 to TRBJ1-2; TRBD1 might be the D (6 bases). The V end lost 4 bases, the J end lost 7 bases, and 13 bases lay between the germline ends. The CDR3 runs to 13 residues. The germline CDR1 and CDR2 sequences are KGHSH and LQKENI. CDR3 sequence (DNA): TGTGCCAGCTCACAGTCAGGGACACCTGGCTACACCTTC. Protein product: CASSQSGTPGYTF. Based on the CDR3 plus reference TRBV18 and TRBJ1-2, the full variable domain is NAGVMQNPRHLVRRRGQEARLRCSPMKGHSHVYWYRQLPEEGLKFMVYLQKENIIDESGMPKERFSAEFPKEGPSILRIQQVVRGDSAAYFCASSQSGTPGYTFGSGTRLTVV.

This clone has only one observation. The rearrangement uses TRBV6-5 and TRBJ2-3; TRBD1 aligns across 11 bases. Trimming took 5 bases from V and 4 from J; bases not matched to a gene: 5. Germline lookup yields CDR1 MNHEY and CDR2 SVGAGI. This CDR3 spans 15 amino acids. CDR3: CASSVQGQGADTQYF. CDR3 coding DNA: TGTGCCAGCAGTGTCCAGGGACAGGGGGCAGATACGCAGTATTTT.

The chain joins TRBV27 to TRBJ2-2; 11 positions match TRBD2. Per germline, CDR1 MNHEY and CDR2 SMNVEV (reference sequence). This CDR3 contains 16 residues. V lost 6 bases to trimming and J lost 6 bases; unmatched junction nucleotides: 9. CDR3 region: CASRRLLAGGPGELFF. CDR3 DNA sequence: TGTGCCAGCAGACGACTTCTAGCGGGGGGACCCGGGGAGCTGTTTTTT.

V is TRBV6-1 and J is TRBJ2-7; TRBD1 is a possible D gene (5 bases). Germline V gene sequence: CDR1 MNHNS, CDR2 SASEGT. Trimming removed 1 base at V and 3 bases at J, with 13 bases between. The CDR3 extends over 15 amino acids. The CDR3 DNA is TGTGCCAGCAGTGAAGACTGGACACTCATCTACGAGCAGTACTTC. It translates to CASSEDWTLIYEQYF.

This clone was detected only once. The chain couples TRBV7-9 to TRBJ1-2; 11 positions agree with TRBD1. The CDR3 is made up of 17 amino acids. V lost 4 bases to trimming and J lost 3 bases; unmatched junction nucleotides: 10. Germline lookup yields CDR1 SEHNR and CDR2 FQNEAQ (reference sequence). The CDR3 DNA reads TGTGCCAGCAGCTCCAATACCCCGGGACAGGGGGACTATGGCTACACCTTC. Residues: CASSSNTPGQGDYGYTF.

The chain couples TRBV14 to TRBJ2-1, with D perhaps matching TRBD2 (6 bases). CDR1 SGHDN and CDR2 FVKESK come from the germline V gene. There are 16 residues in the CDR3. V shed 3 bases and J shed 8 bases, with 20 bases lying between them. CDR3 bases: TGTGCCAGCAGCCAGCGGTATCAGGGTGGAGGGGATGAGCAGTTCTTC. This translates into CASSQRYQGGGDEQFF.

This chain joins TRBV27 and TRBJ2-1; D may be TRBD2 (5 bases). V dropped 3 bases and J dropped 7 bases, with 7 bases sitting between them. This CDR3 spans 12 amino acids. CDR1 is MNHEY and CDR2 is SMNVEV in the germline V gene (reference sequence). The CDR3 DNA reads TGTGCCAGCAGTTTTGGGGAGAATGAGCAGTTCTTC. It encodes CASSFGENEQFF.

The chain joins TRBV4-1 to TRBJ1-1; unclear D gene. Looked up from germline, CDR1 is MGHRA and CDR2 is YSYEKL. The V and J ends lost 1 base and 4 bases respectively, with 10 bases between them. This CDR3 has 14 residues. DNA for the CDR3: TGCGCCAGCAGCCAAGGGCGGGGTACCACTGAAGCTTTCTTT. This encodes CASSQGRGTTEAFF.

The rearrangement links TRBV18 to TRBJ2-3; 11 bases line up with TRBD2. V shed 0 bases, J shed 7 bases, and the junction held 6 bases outside the gene matches. The CDR3 has 16 amino acids. Germline V gene lookup returns CDR1 KGHSH and CDR2 LQKENI. The CDR3 DNA reads TGTGCCAGCTCACCACCGGCACTAGCGGGAGCAAATACGCAGTATTTT. Protein sequence: CASSPPALAGANTQYF.

V gene TRBV7-9 combines with J gene TRBJ1-1; no reliable D call. Germline V gene sequence: CDR1 SEHNR, CDR2 FQNEAQ (reference sequence). The CDR3 contains 16 residues. V gave up 4 bases and J gave up 1 base, with 16 bases separating them. CDR3 region: CASSSLAFSGNTEAFF. DNA for the CDR3: TGTGCCAGCAGCTCCCTAGCGTTTTCAGGGAACACTGAAGCTTTCTTT.

The rearrangement links TRBV4-1 to TRBJ1-1, with D hard to call. This CDR3 spans 15 amino acids. V was trimmed by 2 bases and J by 1 base, leaving 11 bases between them. Germline loops: CDR1 MGHRA, CDR2 YSYEKL. The CDR3 DNA reads as TGCGCCAGCAGCCAATATGGGCAGCCGAACACTGAAGCTTTCTTT. It specifies CASSQYGQPNTEAFF.

V and J are TRBV9 and TRBJ2-2; 8 bases line up with TRBD2. Germline CDR1 SGDLS, CDR2 YYNGEE. The CDR3 is 18 amino acids. With 3 bases clipped from V and 6 bases from J, the junction kept 16 bases outside the gene matches. The CDR3 region is CASSGGRAGTRSPGELFF. The CDR3 bases are TGTGCCAGCAGCGGAGGGAGGGCCGGGACTAGAAGCCCCGGGGAGCTGTTTTTT.

This clone was counted once. V gene TRBV11-3 combines with J gene TRBJ1-3; 7 bases are shared with TRBD1. Germline CDR1 SGHNT, CDR2 YENEEA. J was trimmed by 0 bases and V by 4 bases; bases with no gene match: 3. The CDR3 consists of 15 residues. The CDR3 DNA reads TGTGCCAGCAGCTCACGGGACAGCTCTGGAAACACCATATATTTT. Protein: CASSSRDSSGNTIYF. Complete variable domain (other parts from reference TRBV11-3 and TRBJ1-3): EAGVVQSPRYKIIEKKQPVAFWCNPISGHNTLYWYLQNLGQGPELLIRYENEEAVDDSQLPKDRFSAERLKGVDSTLKIQPAELGDSAVYLCASSSRDSSGNTIYFGEGSWLTVV.

The chain joins TRBV28 to TRBJ2-5, with 8 bases lining up with TRBD1. The CDR3 extends over 14 amino acids. Trimming took 4 bases from V and 3 from J; bases not matched to a gene: 4. CDR1 is MDHEN and CDR2 is SYDVKM in the germline V gene. CDR3 DNA: TGTGCCAGCAGTTCGGGACAGGCGAAAGAGACCCAGTACTTC. Translating it yields CASSSGQAKETQYF. Full variable domain (rest looked up from reference TRBV28 and TRBJ2-5): DVKVTQSSRYLVKRTGEKVFLECVQDMDHENMFWYRQDPGLGLRLIYFSYDVKMKEKGDIPEGYSVSREKKERFSLILESASTNQTSMYLCASSSGQAKETQYFGPGTRLLVL.

This chain links TRBV21-1 with TRBJ1-5. TRBV21-1 is a recognized pseudogene. This CDR3 is 15 amino acids long. CDR3 in DNA: TGTGCCAGCAGCTTCAGGGGAGGGGTCAATCAGCCCCAGCATTTT. This translates into CASSFRGGVNQPQHF.

This chain joins TRBV6-5 and TRBJ2-7, with 10 bases that match TRBD1. CDR3 length: 16 residues. The V segment lost 3 bases and the J segment 2 bases; nucleotides outside the gene matches: 7. Germline V CDR1 and CDR2: MNHEY, SVGAGI. CDR3: CASSYGSGTGAYEQYF. CDR3 nucleotide sequence: TGTGCCAGCAGTTATGGATCCGGGACAGGGGCCTACGAGCAGTACTTC.

This clone was counted once. This chain joins TRBV19 and TRBJ2-1, with unresolved D. Trimming stripped 3 bases from V and 5 bases from J, with 5 bases between. CDR1 and CDR2 (germline): LNHDA, SQIVND (reference sequence). This CDR3 has 12 residues. Written as DNA, the CDR3 is TGTGCCAGTAGTATTTTAGACAATGAGCAGTTCTTC. Protein product: CASSILDNEQFF.

The gene calls are TRBV19 and TRBJ2-1; 7 bases align to TRBD2. The CDR3 spans 13 residues. The V gene end was trimmed by 3 bases and the J gene end by 8 bases; junction bases not matched to a gene: 4. CDR1 is LNHDA, CDR2 SQIVND, per germline (reference sequence). CDR3 bases: TGTGCCAGTAGTATGGGCCGGGGGGATGAGCAGTTCTTC. It yields the protein CASSMGRGDEQFF.

The chain combines TRBV5-6 with TRBJ2-7; 7 positions match TRBD1. The CDR3 contains 15 residues. Germline CDR1 is SGHDT and CDR2 is YYEEEE. Trimming removed 0 bases from V and 4 bases from J; junction bases left unmatched: 7. The CDR3 DNA reads as TGTGCCAGCAGCTTGGGACAGGGAATCGTTTACGAGCAGTACTTC. Translation: CASSLGQGIVYEQYF.

The J gene is TRBJ1-4, the V gene TRBV2; D remains unclear. There are 13 residues in the CDR3. Germline V gene lookup returns CDR1 SNHLY and CDR2 FYNNEI. The ends were cut back, 2 bases at V and 5 bases at J, with 6 bases in the middle. The CDR3 here is CASSESGNEKLFF. The CDR3 nucleotides read TGTGCCAGCAGTGAATCGGGGAATGAAAAACTGTTTTTT. The entire variable domain, with the rest obtained from reference TRBV2 and TRBJ1-4, is as follows: EPEVTQTPSHQVTQMGQEVILRCVPISNHLYFYWYRQILGQKVEFLVSFYNNEISEKSEIFDDQFSVERPDGSNFTLKIRSTKLEDSAMYFCASSESGNEKLFFGSGTQLSVL.

The V and J genes are TRBV7-9 and TRBJ2-1; 7 bases map to TRBD2. The germline gives CDR1 SEHNR, CDR2 FQNEAQ (reference sequence). The V segment lost 2 bases and the J segment 5 bases; nucleotides outside the gene matches: 6. The CDR3 contains 15 residues. CDR3 amino acids: CASSLRAGVDNEQFF. The CDR3 DNA follows: TGTGCCAGCAGCTTAAGGGCGGGAGTGGACAATGAGCAGTTCTTC.

This sequence joins TRBV9 and TRBJ1-2; D is perhaps TRBD1 (6 bases). The V end was cut by 6 bases, the J end by 1 base, with 13 bases between. In germline, CDR1 is SGDLS, CDR2 YYNGEE. The CDR3 sequence is 14 residues long. CDR3 sequence reads: CASTGTRDNYGYTF. In nucleotides, the CDR3 is TGTGCCAGCACGGGGACACGAGATAACTATGGCTACACCTTC.

In its sample, this clone was seen once. The rearrangement joins TRBV2 to TRBJ2-1; D is perhaps TRBD2 (6 bases). V dropped 6 bases and J dropped 8 bases, with 17 bases sitting between them. Germline values: CDR1 SNHLY, CDR2 FYNNEI. The CDR3 covers 14 residues. The CDR3 loop is CASREGPKSHEQFF. The DNA of the CDR3 is TGTGCCAGCAGGGAGGGACCGAAGTCCCATGAGCAGTTCTTC.

The chain is built from TRBV7-9 and TRBJ1-2; D unclear. Trimming pared 0 bases from V and 2 bases from J, leaving 10 bases between. Germline CDR1 reads SEHNR; CDR2 reads FQNEAQ (reference sequence). The CDR3 is 15 residues long. In DNA, the CDR3 is TGTGCCAGCAGCTTAGCGGCAGCCGGGAACTATGGCTACACCTTC. Protein: CASSLAAAGNYGYTF.

This chain uses TRBV19 with TRBJ2-3; 7 bases align to TRBD1. J lost 12 bases, V lost 7 bases, and 28 bases had no gene match. The CDR3 is 18 amino acids. Germline V gene sequence: CDR1 LNHDA, CDR2 SQIVND (reference sequence). CDR3 sequence reads: CASKDSYRGYLPAQIQYF. In DNA form, the CDR3 reads TGTGCCAGTAAGGATAGTTACAGGGGATATTTACCAGCACAGATACAGTATTTT.

This chain links TRBV2 with TRBJ2-2, with 9 bases fitting TRBD1. CDR3 size: 14 residues. With 5 bases clipped from V and 5 bases from J, the junction kept 3 bases outside the gene matches. CDR1 SNHLY and CDR2 FYNNEI come from the germline V gene. DNA of the CDR3: TGTGCCAGCAGTCAACAGGGGGCGACCGGGGAGCTGTTTTTT. This encodes CASSQQGATGELFF. Complete variable domain (other parts from reference TRBV2 and TRBJ2-2): EPEVTQTPSHQVTQMGQEVILRCVPISNHLYFYWYRQILGQKVEFLVSFYNNEISEKSEIFDDQFSVERPDGSNFTLKIRSTKLEDSAMYFCASSQQGATGELFFGEGSRLTVL.

This clone turned up a few times. The CDR3 sequence is CACKDSGRAFF. The CDR3 coding sequence is TGTGCCTGTAAGGACAGCGGTAGGGCTTTCTTT. The J gene is TRBJ1-1, the V gene TRBV30; TRBD1 might be the D (6 bases). Germline CDR1 reads GTSNPN; CDR2 reads SVGIG (reference sequence). With 6 bases removed from V and 11 bases from J, the gap between germline ends came to 16 bases. This CDR3 comprises 11 residues.